This entry concerns a single T cell receptor (beta chain). Its antigen is unidentified. This specimen belongs to a study of OX40 agonist ivuxolimab in advanced cancers. Overall study: The study treated patients with ivuxolimab, an agonistic anti-OX40 (CD134) antibody. In this trial design, patients received ivuxolimab intravenously at 0.01 to 10 mg/kg every 2 weeks. Study conclusions and caveats: At 0.1 to 3.0 mg/kg, clonal expansion of CD4+ and CD8+ blood T cells had occurred by week 6.

CDR1 is SGHTA and CDR2 is FQGNSA in the germline V gene. The CDR3 extends over 13 amino acids. V was trimmed by 6 bases and J by 3 bases, leaving 11 bases between them. Method: immunoSEQ multiplex PCR; TCRdb's copy keeps in-frame clones and lacks some. The sample consists of 78,000 or so clones, roughly 92% of them appearing once. The chain links TRBV7-2 to TRBJ1-1, with no clear D. The specimen comprised CD4+ or CD8+ T cells sorted from blood, sampled in a trial of the OX40 agonist ivuxolimab. The TCR originated in an adult with an advanced solid tumor such as melanoma, head and neck, liver or kidney cancer. CDR3 amino acids: CASSLSRHTEAFF. DNA for the CDR3: TGTGCCAGCAGTTTATCGAGGCACACTGAAGCTTTCTTT. The full variable domain, in which reference TRBV7-2 and TRBJ1-1 provide the parts outside the CDR3, is GAGVSQSPSNKVTEKGKDVELRCDPISGHTALYWYRQSLGQGLEFLIYFQGNSAPDKSGLPSDRFSAERTGGSVSTLTIQRTQQEDSAVYLCASSLSRHTEAFFGQGTRLTVV.